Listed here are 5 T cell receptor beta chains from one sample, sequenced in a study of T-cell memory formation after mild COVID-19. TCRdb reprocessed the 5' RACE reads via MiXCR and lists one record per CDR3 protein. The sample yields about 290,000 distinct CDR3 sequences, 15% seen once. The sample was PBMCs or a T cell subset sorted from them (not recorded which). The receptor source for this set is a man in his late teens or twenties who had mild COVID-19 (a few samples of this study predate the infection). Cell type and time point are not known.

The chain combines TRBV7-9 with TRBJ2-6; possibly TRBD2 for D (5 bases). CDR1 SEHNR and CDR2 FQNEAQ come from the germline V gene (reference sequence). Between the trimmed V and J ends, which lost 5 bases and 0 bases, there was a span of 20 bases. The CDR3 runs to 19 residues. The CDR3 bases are TGTGCCAGCAGCGGGTTGAGGGAGCTTACTTACTCTGGGGCCAACGTCCTGACTTTC. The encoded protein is CASSGLRELTYSGANVLTF. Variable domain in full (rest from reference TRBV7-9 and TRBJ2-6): DTGVSQNPRHKITKRGQNVTFRCDPISEHNRLYWYRQTLGQGPEFLTYFQNEAQLEKSRLLSDRFSAERPKGSFSTLEIQRTEQGDSAMYLCASSGLRELTYSGANVLTFGAGSRLTVL.

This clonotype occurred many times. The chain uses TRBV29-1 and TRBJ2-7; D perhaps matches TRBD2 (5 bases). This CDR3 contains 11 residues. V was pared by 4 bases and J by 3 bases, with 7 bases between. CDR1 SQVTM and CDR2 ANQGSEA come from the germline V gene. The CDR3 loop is CSVGGDYEQYF. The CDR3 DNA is TGCAGCGTTGGGGGAGACTACGAGCAGTACTTC.

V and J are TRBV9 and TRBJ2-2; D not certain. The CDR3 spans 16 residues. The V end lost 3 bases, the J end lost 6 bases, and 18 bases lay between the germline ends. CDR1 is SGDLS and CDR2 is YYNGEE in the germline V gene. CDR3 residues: CASSARLGPSPGELFF. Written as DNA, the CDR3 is TGTGCCAGCAGCGCGCGTCTAGGGCCGTCTCCCGGGGAGCTGTTTTTT.

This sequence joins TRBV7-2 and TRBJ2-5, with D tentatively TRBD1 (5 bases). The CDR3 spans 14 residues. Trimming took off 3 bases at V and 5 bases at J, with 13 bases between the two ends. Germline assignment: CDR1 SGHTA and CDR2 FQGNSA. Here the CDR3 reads CASSFRQGTETQYF. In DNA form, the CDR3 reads TGTGCCAGCAGCTTCAGGCAGGGAACCGAGACCCAGTACTTC. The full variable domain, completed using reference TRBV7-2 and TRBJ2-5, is GAGVSQSPSNKVTEKGKDVELRCDPISGHTALYWYRQSLGQGLEFLIYFQGNSAPDKSGLPSDRFSAERTGGSVSTLTIQRTQQEDSAVYLCASSFRQGTETQYFGPGTRLLVL.

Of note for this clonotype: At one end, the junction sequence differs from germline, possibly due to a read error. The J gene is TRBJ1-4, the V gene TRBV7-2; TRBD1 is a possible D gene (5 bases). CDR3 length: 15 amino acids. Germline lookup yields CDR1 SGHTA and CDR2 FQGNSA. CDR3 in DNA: TGTGCCAGCAGCTTAGTTGTAGGGGCATCTAGTCCCCCCGTTTTT. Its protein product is CASSLVVGASSPPVF.